This record concerns one T cell receptor (beta chain) sequence. This record comes from a study of blood T cell repertoires in COVID-19. Overall study: T cells, B-cell-depleted T cells, or PBMCs supplied cDNA or gDNA.

Authors' data handling: It was from reference gene primer amplification that nucleated cell counts were estimated. The repertoire was sequenced with immunoSEQ multiplex PCR; TCRdb's copy has only in-frame clones and lacks some. D and trimming were read from the DNA, whereas the V and J calls and clone size are those reported in that table. The table records about 310,000 clones, approximately 89% of them present only once. The origin of this receptor is a woman in her forties or fifties who had recovered from COVID-19. The sample was peripheral blood.

In DNA, the CDR3 is TGTGCCAGCAGCGAGGGGGGGAATGGCTACACCTTC. Translating it yields CASSEGGNGYTF. The genes are TRBV9 and TRBJ1-2; tentative D call: TRBD1 (6 bases). V lost 3 bases to trimming and J lost 6 bases, with 9 bases between them. This CDR3 is 12 amino acids long. CDR1 is SGDLS and CDR2 is YYNGEE in the germline V gene.